The clone carrying this T cell receptor (beta chain) showed up just a few times. The antigen remains undetermined. This record belongs to a study of shared clonotypes between healthy human individuals. Study at large: Researchers drew samples from a couple of women and three men aged 18 to 49. Notes on the study in general: Among donors, clonotype sharing was expected to be affected by sequencing depth.

Produced via immunoSEQ multiplex PCR; TCRdb's table is partial and in-frame only. In the table there are approximately 440,000 clones, approximately 80% of which are singletons. This CDR3 spans 14 amino acids. Germline CDR1 is MNHEY and CDR2 is SMNVEV (reference sequence). Trimming stripped 3 bases from V and 6 bases from J, with 12 bases between. This sequence joins TRBV27 and TRBJ1-5, with D unclear. The clonotype was recovered from a woman between 35 and 50 years old in good health. Some clones in this sample may be carry-over from other donors' samples. The sample was PBMCs. CDR3 bases: TGTGCCAGCAGTTTCTCCCGGGCAAGTCAGCCCCAGCATTTT. Translation gives CASSFSRASQPQHF.